A single sample is the source of the 7 T cell receptor beta chains below, sequenced in a study of OX40 agonist ivuxolimab in advanced cancers. TCRdb's table, derived via immunoSEQ multiplex PCR, lists solely in-frame clones and lacks some. The sample has thousands of clones; around 70% are singletons. This sample comprised CD4+ or CD8+ T cells sorted from blood, obtained in a trial of the OX40 agonist ivuxolimab. The receptors were gathered from an adult with an advanced solid tumor such as melanoma, head and neck, liver or kidney cancer.

This clone appeared a single time. The V gene is TRBV19, the J gene TRBJ2-1; 10 bases align to TRBD2. The CDR3 covers 15 residues. Trimming cost V 2 bases and J 8 bases; bases outside gene matches: 6. Germline values: CDR1 LNHDA, CDR2 SQIVND (reference sequence). Written as DNA, the CDR3 is TGTGCCAGTAGTATAACGGTAGCGGGGGGTGATGAGCAGTTCTTC. The encoded protein is CASSITVAGGDEQFF.

The chain joins TRBV27 to TRBJ2-7, with 7 bases identical to TRBD2. From germline, CDR1 is MNHEY and CDR2 SMNVEV (reference sequence). Trimming cost V 2 bases and J 1 base; bases outside gene matches: 2. The CDR3 has 14 residues. Written as DNA, the CDR3 is TGTGCCAGCAGTTTAGGGCGGGGGTCCTACGAGCAGTACTTC. Encoded protein: CASSLGRGSYEQYF.

This clone was observed a few times. The rearrangement uses TRBV25-1 and TRBJ2-1, with D unresolved. Germline V gives CDR1 MGHDK, CDR2 SYGVNS. V was clipped by 2 bases and J by 0 bases, with 5 bases between them. CDR3 length equals 14 residues. The CDR3 region is CASSELSSYNEQFF. The CDR3 coding sequence is TGTGCCAGCAGTGAACTGAGCTCCTACAATGAGCAGTTCTTC. Full variable domain (outside the CDR3, taken from reference TRBV25-1 and TRBJ2-1): EADIYQTPRYLVIGTGKKITLECSQTMGHDKMYWYQQDPGMELHLIHYSYGVNSTEKGDLSSESTVSRIRTEHFPLTLESARPSHTSQYLCASSELSSYNEQFFGPGTRLTVL.

This sequence joins TRBV5-1 and TRBJ1-6; no firm D call. The CDR3 covers 17 residues. Germline values: CDR1 SGHRS, CDR2 YFSETQ. Deletions cut 0 bases from V and 4 bases from J, with 14 bases between. This CDR3 reads CASSLEGRSTYNSPLHF. The CDR3 DNA sequence: TGCGCCAGCAGCTTGGAAGGGAGGAGCACTTATAATTCACCCCTCCACTTT.

In its sample, this clone ranks as medium-sized (0.01 to 0.1%). Written as DNA, the CDR3 is TGTGCCAGCAGTTTATTGGAGGGATACTCCTACAATGAGCAGTTCTTC. This translates into CASSLLEGYSYNEQFF. J is TRBJ2-1 and V is TRBV28; D might be TRBD2 (6 bases). The CDR3 has 16 residues. CDR1 and CDR2 from the germline V gene are MDHEN and SYDVKM. Trimming took 1 base from V and 0 from J, leaving 10 bases between them.

The V call is TRBV5-5, the J call TRBJ2-7; D remains unclear. Trimming shortened V by 1 base and J by 2 bases, and 10 bases separated the two germline ends. The CDR3 spans 14 residues. The germline V gene has CDR1 SGHKS and CDR2 YYEKEE (reference sequence). As DNA, the CDR3 is TGTGCCAGCAGCTTGACGGATCTCCCCTACGAGCAGTACTTC. Protein: CASSLTDLPYEQYF.

V is TRBV7-3 and J is TRBJ1-1; possibly TRBD1 for D (5 bases). Germline V lookup: CDR1 SGHTA, CDR2 FQGTGA. Trimming took 2 bases from V and 10 from J, leaving 11 bases between them. The CDR3 loop spans 12 amino acids. DNA of the CDR3: TGTGCCAGCAGCTTAGGAGGGGCCCCAGCTTTCTTT. It yields the protein CASSLGGAPAFF.